Reported below is one T cell receptor beta chain. This sample stems from a study of blood T cell repertoires in COVID-19. Study context: Samples came from the United States, Italy and Spain, spanning acute and convalescent COVID-19.

Original processing notes: Amplification of reference gene primers was used by the study to estimate nucleated cell counts. Here immunoSEQ multiplex PCR was the method, and the copy in TCRdb shows in-frame clones only, minus some. V and J calls and clone size follow that table, whereas D and trimming were derived from the DNA. The sample lists some 250,000 clones; around 87% were seen once. The V gene's germline CDR1 is LNHNV and CDR2 YYDKDF (reference sequence). The ends were cut back, 11 bases at V and 6 bases at J, with 15 bases in the middle. The CDR3 has 12 amino acids. This clonotype was sampled from a woman aged 55-75 years with COVID-19, enrolled during active disease. This sequence joins TRBV15 and TRBJ2-3; D unresolved. The specimen sequenced was peripheral blood. CDR3 protein: CAASFSRDTQYF. The CDR3 region has the DNA TGTGCCGCTAGTTTTTCGCGGGATACGCAGTATTTT. The variable domain in full, with the rest retrieved from reference TRBV15 and TRBJ2-3, is DAMVIQNPRYQVTQFGKPVTLSCSQTLNHNVMYWYQQKSSQAPKLLFHYYDKDFNNEADTPDNFQSRRPNTSFCFLDIRSPGLGDTAMYLCAASFSRDTQYFGPGTRLTVL.